This T cell receptor (beta chain) was sequenced in a study of T cell changes during pregnancy in multiple sclerosis. Germline CDR1 is MNHNS and CDR2 is SASEGT. The CDR3 is 15 amino acids. V trimming: 6 bases; J trimming: 1 base; junction bases outside the gene matches: 5. The data were produced by immunoSEQ multiplex PCR, yet TCRdb's version contains in-frame clones alone and is incomplete. This sample has approximately 44,000 clones, with 90% to 95% found just once. This chain uses TRBV6-1 with TRBJ1-2; 10 bases agree with TRBD1. The sequence came from a female donor with multiple sclerosis, enrolled in a pregnancy study. The sample in question was CD4+ T cells from peripheral blood mononuclear cells, obtained before pregnancy. CDR3 in DNA: TGTGCCAGCAGGTTGGGGACAGGGGTTAACTATGGCTACACCTTC. It encodes CASRLGTGVNYGYTF.